This paragraph covers one TCR beta chain sequence. Under the authors' procedure: The assay estimated nucleated cells by amplifying reference gene primers. Libraries were prepared by immunoSEQ multiplex PCR; TCRdb keeps only in-frame clonotypes and omits some of them. V, J and clone size reflect that table, while D and trimming were determined from the DNA. The table includes roughly 320,000 clones, roughly 85% detected once. The entry originates in a study of blood T cell repertoires in COVID-19. Study overall: The United States, Italy and Spain provided the acute and convalescent COVID-19 samples. The cDNA or gDNA used as material had been derived from T cells, B-cell-depleted T cells, or PBMCs.

This CDR3 is 15 amino acids long. Germline assignment: CDR1 SGHNT and CDR2 YYREEE (reference sequence). V lost 4 bases and J lost 3; bases outside the gene matches: 6. The sample was peripheral blood. J is TRBJ1-1 and V is TRBV5-4, with 10 bases that match TRBD1. This TCR came from a human donor in a cohort sampled during active COVID-19. The CDR3, as DNA: TGTGCCAGCAGCCTAGGACAGGGGGGGGACACTGAAGCTTTCTTT. It codes for CASSLGQGGDTEAFF.